This T cell receptor beta chain is from a study of T cells in Graves' hyperthyroidism and ophthalmopathy. RNA transcripts were the template for amplifying TCR beta CDR3 regions. HTBI primers drove first-round RT-PCR of the TCR CDR3. MiXCR, run by TCRdb on the multiplex PCR reads, gives a single entry per CDR3 protein. The sample yields approximately 560,000 distinct CDR3 sequences, about half seen once. Researchers barred patients who had uncontrolled infection, other autoimmune disease, pregnancy or lactation. CDR1 and CDR2 (germline): SGHTA, FQGNSA. CDR3 length equals 14 residues. The table lists this clonotype with a count of one. An end of the junction differs from the germline gene, which may be a read error.

The chain joins TRBV7-2 to TRBJ1-6; D remains ambiguous. Sequencing used peripheral blood or thyroid tissue (not recorded which). The TCR comes from a woman aged 18-35 years with Graves' hyperthyroidism. The CDR3 DNA is TGCGCCAGCAGTCCAAGCCCCTATAATTCACCCCTCCACTTT. Protein: CASSPSPYNSPLHF.